This T cell receptor beta chain was identified in a study of blood T cell repertoires in COVID-19. Study processing details: Estimates of nucleated cell counts were drawn from the amplification of reference gene primers. Repertoires were generated with immunoSEQ multiplex PCR, while TCRdb's copy carries only in-frame clones and drops some. D and trimming come from the DNA, and the V and J calls and clone size come from that table. Among under 150,000 clones listed, roughly 76% were seen once. This clone was picked up one time. CDR1 and CDR2 (germline): MNHGY, SVAAGI. Between the trimmed V and J ends, which lost 7 bases and 0 bases, there was a span of 13 bases. The CDR3 totals 15 residues.

The genes are TRBV6-9 and TRBJ1-3, with D tentatively TRBD1 (6 bases). The sample was peripheral blood. The receptor's source is a human donor with acute or convalescent COVID-19. The donor label of this sample is uncertain. This CDR3 reads CASTLGGISGNTIYF. DNA for the CDR3: TGTGCCAGCACTCTTGGGGGCATCTCTGGAAACACCATATATTTT.